Sequencing of this T cell receptor beta chain was carried out in a study of siplizumab effects on memory and regulatory T cells. Study-wide results and limits: It seemed that naive T cells were more diverse than memory cells and were major contributors to the alloresponse.

Comment on this clone: The antigen is unknown.

The method was immunoSEQ multiplex PCR; TCRdb's version includes in-frame clones alone and lacks a portion of them. The sample lists 85,000 to 130,000 clones, more than 90% occurring once. The receptor comes from a human donor in good health. Some clones in this sample may be carry-over from other donors' samples. Sequencing was done on a sample of CD4+ T cells sorted from blood.

CDR3 DNA sequence: TGTGCCATCAGTGAGAGGTCGGTAAATGGCTACACCTTC. Translated: CAISERSVNGYTF. The chain is built from TRBV10-3 and TRBJ1-2; no clear D gene. The CDR3 sequence is 13 residues long. V lost 2 bases to trimming and J lost 6 bases, with 10 bases between them. CDR1 is ENHRY and CDR2 is SYGVKD in the germline V gene.